This entry lists 19 T cell receptor beta chains sequenced from one sample in a study of a mutant IDH1 vaccine in newly diagnosed glioma. Measured with immunoSEQ multiplex PCR; TCRdb has only the in-frame clones, and not every one. Among 56,000 or so clones listed, 76% were seen once. These receptors have no identified antigens. Time point denoted: week 47, end of study. What each vaccine dose contained was 300 ug of mutant IDH1 20-mer peptide, accompanied by topical imiquimod. Sequencing used PBMCs, obtained from a glioma patient whose treatment included an IDH1 peptide vaccine. The origin of the receptors is a woman in her thirties or forties with glioma. Some clones in this sample may be carry-over from other donors' samples.

The rearrangement uses TRBV9 and TRBJ2-7; 16 bases match TRBD2. The CDR3 sequence is 16 residues long. V lost 4 bases, J lost 5 bases, and 6 bases stayed unmatched. Germline CDR1 SGDLS, CDR2 YYNGEE. This CDR3 is CASSRGLAGGIDEQYF. The CDR3 DNA reads TGTGCCAGCAGCCGGGGACTAGCGGGGGGGATCGACGAGCAGTACTTC.

The J gene is TRBJ2-7, the V gene TRBV6-1; a possible D gene is TRBD2 (6 bases). This CDR3 comprises 13 residues. The germline CDR1 and CDR2 sequences are MNHNS and SASEGT. V was clipped by 5 bases and J by 1 base, with 9 bases between them. The CDR3 nucleotides are TGTGCCAGCAGTTCGGAGGGATCCTACGAGCAGTACTTC. Translating it yields CASSSEGSYEQYF.

This clone was found a few times. The chain employs TRBV5-1 and TRBJ1-5, with D maybe TRBD1 (6 bases). V was shortened by 3 bases and J by 7 bases, with 17 bases between the two germline ends. Germline CDR1 reads SGHRS; CDR2 reads YFSETQ. CDR3 size: 15 residues. This CDR3 reads CASSWAGAEGQPQHF. CDR3 coding DNA: TGCGCCAGCAGCTGGGCGGGGGCGGAGGGGCAGCCCCAGCATTTT.

There are a few counts of this clone. This chain links TRBV6-1 with TRBJ2-5, with 12 bases fitting TRBD2. Germline V lookup: CDR1 MNHNS, CDR2 SASEGT. The CDR3 totals 15 residues. The V and J ends lost 2 bases and 2 bases, in that order; junction bases with no gene match: 0. As DNA, the CDR3 is TGTGCCAGCAGTGAACTAGCGGGGGGGCAAGAGACCCAGTACTTC. This sequence encodes CASSELAGGQETQYF.

The chain couples TRBV19 to TRBJ1-4, with 9 bases lining up with TRBD1. Trimming took 2 bases from V and 6 from J; bases not matched to a gene: 4. CDR1 and CDR2 from the germline V gene are LNHDA and SQIVND (reference sequence). This CDR3 has 15 amino acids. CDR3 DNA sequence: TGTGCCAGTAGTATACCGGGACAGGGTTATGAAAAACTGTTTTTT. As protein: CASSIPGQGYEKLFF.

The chain recombines TRBV9 with TRBJ2-3; the D gene could be TRBD1 or TRBD2 (5 bases each). Trimming removed 1 base from V and 6 bases from J, with 21 bases in between. This CDR3 region has 17 residues. The germline V gene encodes CDR1 SGDLS and CDR2 YYNGEE. The CDR3 bases are TGTGCCAGCAGCGTAACGAACCAGAATCCCTGGGGGGATACGCAGTATTTT. Translating it yields CASSVTNQNPWGDTQYF.

This clone was observed a few times. The J gene is TRBJ2-7, the V gene TRBV9, with 10 nucleotides matching TRBD1. CDR1 and CDR2 (germline): SGDLS, YYNGEE. The CDR3 has 15 amino acids. The ends lost 0 bases at V and 0 bases at J; junction bases unmatched: 0. CDR3 bases: TGTGCCAGCAGCGTAGGGACAGGGGGCTCCTACGAGCAGTACTTC. Translating gives CASSVGTGGSYEQYF.

The genes are TRBV2 and TRBJ2-7; 8 bases match TRBD2. Germline V CDR1 and CDR2: SNHLY, FYNNEI. This CDR3 is built from 13 residues. Trimming cost V 9 bases and J 2 bases; bases outside gene matches: 6. The CDR3, as DNA: TGTGCCAGTCTCCGGGGGGGAACCTACGAGCAGTACTTC. This codes for CASLRGGTYEQYF.

V and J are TRBV11-2 and TRBJ1-6; the D gene is possibly TRBD1 (6 bases). Trimming left V 6 bases short and J 6 bases short, with 21 bases between. The CDR3 loop spans 17 amino acids. The V gene's germline CDR1 is SGHAT and CDR2 FQNNGV. CDR3 loop: CASSWPAAGDINSPLHF. The CDR3 DNA sequence: TGTGCCAGCAGTTGGCCGGCGGCAGGGGACATTAATTCACCCCTCCACTTT. The variable domain in full, completed from reference TRBV11-2 and TRBJ1-6, reads EAGVAQSPRYKIIEKRQSVAFWCNPISGHATLYWYQQILGQGPKLLIQFQNNGVVDDSQLPKDRFSAERLKGVDSTLKIQPAKLEDSAVYLCASSWPAAGDINSPLHFGNGTRLTVT.

The chain uses TRBV2 and TRBJ1-5, with a tentative D call TRBD1 (5 bases). Trimming removed 5 bases from V and 1 base from J, with 15 bases in between. Germline V gene sequence: CDR1 SNHLY, CDR2 FYNNEI. This CDR3 region has 16 residues. CDR3 nucleotides: TGTGCCAGCAGTCCCCGGGGGGGAGAAAGCAATCAGCCCCAGCATTTT. The encoded protein is CASSPRGGESNQPQHF.

This chain joins TRBV29-1 and TRBJ2-3; 7 nucleotides line up with TRBD1. V trimming: 4 bases; J trimming: 4 bases; junction bases outside the gene matches: 5. From germline, CDR1 is SQVTM and CDR2 ANQGSEA. The CDR3 length is 13 residues. CDR3 region: CSVVRRGPDTQYF. CDR3 DNA: TGCAGCGTTGTTCGAAGGGGGCCAGATACGCAGTATTTT.

J is TRBJ1-5 and V is TRBV19; D might be TRBD1 (6 bases). Germline assignment: CDR1 LNHDA and CDR2 SQIVND (reference sequence). Trimming stripped 1 base from V and 2 bases from J, with 18 bases between. The CDR3 is 18 amino acids. The CDR3 sequence is CASSIALRGTKGNQPQHF. The CDR3 DNA reads as TGTGCCAGTAGTATAGCCCTGAGGGGGACCAAGGGCAATCAGCCCCAGCATTTT.

This clone was detected a few times. The gene calls are TRBV11-2 and TRBJ1-1; D not resolved. This CDR3 comprises 13 residues. Trimming left V 3 bases short and J 1 base short, with 6 bases between. Germline V gene sequence: CDR1 SGHAT, CDR2 FQNNGV. DNA for the CDR3: TGTGCCAGCAGCTTCGACGGGAACACTGAAGCTTTCTTT. Protein product: CASSFDGNTEAFF.

The chain uses TRBV27 and TRBJ1-2, with D maybe TRBD1 (5 bases). Germline CDR1 is MNHEY and CDR2 is SMNVEV (reference sequence). CDR3 length equals 18 residues. The ends were cut back, 1 base at V and 4 bases at J, with 22 bases in the middle. The CDR3 is CASSLLGTDLRLGYGYTF. CDR3 DNA: TGTGCCAGCAGTTTATTGGGGACGGACTTGCGCCTGGGCTATGGCTACACCTTC.

The genes are TRBV5-1 and TRBJ2-1; 7 nucleotides line up with TRBD2. Germline lookup yields CDR1 SGHRS and CDR2 YFSETQ. With V trimmed by 0 bases and J by 10 bases, 7 bases remained unmatched. This CDR3 is built from 14 residues. The CDR3 protein is CASSLDRLAGEQFF. CDR3 nucleotides: TGCGCCAGCAGCTTGGACCGACTAGCAGGGGAGCAGTTCTTC.

This clone was seen once. V and J are TRBV19 and TRBJ2-5; a possible D gene is TRBD1 (6 bases). The CDR3 covers 12 residues. CDR1 is LNHDA, CDR2 SQIVND, per germline (reference sequence). V lost 9 bases, J lost 1 base, and 9 bases lay in between. The CDR3 nucleotides are TGTGCCAGCTCAGGGGTCCAAGAGACCCAGTACTTC. This codes for CASSGVQETQYF.

The gene calls are TRBV7-2 and TRBJ2-5; 9 positions agree with TRBD1. The assigned J gene may be wrong: the sequence end matches TRBJ2-7 better. The germline gives CDR1 SGHTA, CDR2 FQGNSA. CDR3 length: 15 residues. The chain's CDR3 is CASSVTGGRSYEQYF. For the CDR3, the DNA is TGTGCCAGCAGCGTAACAGGGGGCCGGTCCTACGAGCAGTACTTC.

V usage is TRBV10-1 and J usage is TRBJ1-3; D is unclear. The germline CDR1 and CDR2 sequences are WNHNN and SYGVQD (reference sequence). Between the trimmed V and J ends, which lost 4 bases and 0 bases, there was a span of 10 bases. This CDR3 is 15 amino acids long. The DNA of the CDR3 is TGCGCCAGCAGTGCCGGGAGCCTCTCTGGAAACACCATATATTTT. It codes for CASSAGSLSGNTIYF.

The chain carries TRBV6-6 and TRBJ1-1; D not certain. Germline V gene lookup returns CDR1 MNHNY and CDR2 SVGAGI (reference sequence). This CDR3 region has 14 residues. Trimming left V 3 bases short and J 1 base short, with 9 bases between. The CDR3 nucleotides are TGTGCCAGCAGTTATGGCGGGAAGAACACTGAAGCTTTCTTT. Amino acid sequence: CASSYGGKNTEAFF.